This T cell receptor (beta chain) came from a study of CD8+CD57+ T cells in acquired aplastic anemia. Patients selected for sequencing had displayed CD8+CD57+ cell expansion by flow cytometry. This clonotype was counted at least ten times. Both TCR beta VDJ combination and CDR3 sequence profiling were carried out. Genomic DNA was the template for this profiling. Using its own MiXCR run on the reads, TCRdb lists one record per CDR3 protein. The sample carries over 150,000 distinct CDR3 sequences, roughly half recorded once. The ends were cut back, 5 bases at V and 9 bases at J, with 14 bases in the middle. This CDR3 comprises 14 residues. Germline V lookup: CDR1 KGHSH, CDR2 LQKENI.

The specimen sequenced was sorted CD4+, CD8+, or CD8+CD57+ T cells (not recorded which) from PBMCs. The TCR comes from a human donor with aplastic anemia. This chain links TRBV18 with TRBJ1-6; TRBD1 is a possible D gene (5 bases). CDR3 sequence: CASSGGVVGSPLHF. The CDR3 DNA sequence: TGTGCCAGCTCAGGGGGTGTGGTAGGTTCACCCCTCCACTTT.